The 30 T cell receptor beta chains below come from one sample, sequenced in a study of T cell repertoires in cytomegalovirus infection. TCRdb recomputed calls from the reads with MiXCR, one row per CDR3 protein. Of around 490,000 distinct CDR3 sequences listed, roughly 29% are singletons. What was sequenced was PBMCs. The receptor set was obtained from a human donor in good health (CMV status not recorded). Some clones in this sample may be carry-over from other donors' samples.

V usage is TRBV11-2 and J usage is TRBJ2-7; TRBD2 aligns across 14 bases. V shed 6 bases and J 2 bases; nucleotides not matched to a gene: 6. The length of the CDR3 is 16 residues. Germline values: CDR1 SGHAT, CDR2 FQNNGV. CDR3 in DNA: TGTGCCAGCAGGGGACTAGCGGGAGATCGGCCCTACGAGCAGTACGTC. Residues: CASRGLAGDRPYEQYV.

This rearrangement joins TRBV6-5 to TRBJ2-5; 8 nucleotides agree with TRBD2. V lost 0 bases to trimming and J lost 2 bases; unmatched junction nucleotides: 5. The CDR3 has 16 residues. Germline V gene sequence: CDR1 MNHEY, CDR2 SVGAGI. In DNA, the CDR3 is TGTGCCAGCAGTTACTCGCCTAGCGGGCCTCAAGAGACCCAGTACTTC. This encodes CASSYSPSGPQETQYF.

This clonotype was counted at least ten times. This chain uses TRBV7-2 with TRBJ2-3; tentatively, D is TRBD1 or TRBD2 (5 bases each). Between the trimmed V and J ends, which lost 3 bases and 0 bases, there was a span of 16 bases. The length of the CDR3 is 17 residues. Looked up from germline, CDR1 is SGHTA and CDR2 is FQGNSA. CDR3 amino acids: CASSFQGGRTSTDTQYF. The CDR3 region has the DNA TGTGCCAGCAGCTTCCAGGGTGGGAGAACTAGCACAGATACGCAGTATTTT.

For the CDR3, the DNA is TGCAGTGCTCCCCGGTTAGCGAGAGATACGCAGTATTTT. It is translated as CSAPRLARDTQYF. This chain uses TRBV20-1 with TRBJ2-3; D is possibly TRBD2 (5 bases). This CDR3 region has 13 residues. V dropped 5 bases and J dropped 5 bases, with 14 bases sitting between them. From germline, CDR1 is DFQATT and CDR2 SNEGSKA (reference sequence).

This clonotype showed up just a few times. The V and J genes are TRBV6-2 or TRBV6-3 and TRBJ2-5, with 9 nucleotides matching TRBD2. Trimming removed 6 bases from V and 5 bases from J; junction bases left unmatched: 10. The CDR3 is made up of 15 amino acids. The germline V gene encodes CDR1 MNHEY and CDR2 SVGEGT. In DNA form, the CDR3 reads TGTGCCAGCAGGCCTAGCGGGAAGAGTTGGGAGACCCAGTACTTC. Protein: CASRPSGKSWETQYF.

This clonotype was counted only a few times. The rearrangement links TRBV20-1 to TRBJ2-3; TRBD2 aligns across 7 bases. Germline CDR1 reads DFQATT; CDR2 reads SNEGSKA (reference sequence). V lost 3 bases and J lost 2; bases outside the gene matches: 8. This CDR3 region has 15 residues. The CDR3 here is CSARGGPFVTDTQYF. CDR3 coding DNA: TGCAGTGCTAGGGGAGGGCCGTTCGTCACAGATACGCAGTATTTT.

This clonotype was found a few times. The rearrangement joins TRBV6-2 or TRBV6-3 to TRBJ2-5; D gene ambiguous. Germline lookup yields CDR1 MNHEY and CDR2 SVGEGT. Trimming shortened V by 5 bases and J by 3 bases, and 13 bases separated the two germline ends. The CDR3 spans 14 residues. This CDR3 reads CASSKTNSKETQYF. The DNA for the CDR3 is TGTGCCAGCAGTAAAACCAACTCTAAAGAGACCCAGTACTTC.

This clonotype occurred many times. The rearrangement joins TRBV7-2 to TRBJ2-7; D gene ambiguous. The length of the CDR3 is 15 residues. From germline, CDR1 is SGHTA and CDR2 FQGNSA. V was cut by 5 bases and J by 4 bases, with 18 bases left in between. The CDR3, as DNA: TGTGCCAGCAGCCAAAACCTGGCAGGACCATACGAGCAGTACTTC. It translates to CASSQNLAGPYEQYF.

The chain carries TRBV25-1 and TRBJ2-7, with D uncertain. Trimming removed 10 bases at V and 2 bases at J, with 15 bases between. CDR1 and CDR2 (germline): MGHDK, SYGVNS. This CDR3 is built from 13 residues. DNA for the CDR3: TGTGCCACCCAGTTCGACTTTGCCTACGAGCAGTACTTC. Protein sequence: CATQFDFAYEQYF.

This clonotype was detected only a few times. The chain combines TRBV7-2 with TRBJ2-7; TRBD2 is a possible D gene (6 bases). V lost 10 bases, J lost 0 bases, and 16 bases lay in between. The germline CDR1 and CDR2 sequences are SGHTA and FQGNSA. There are 14 residues in the CDR3. This chain's CDR3 is CATWLVGSSYEQYV. CDR3 DNA: TGTGCCACCTGGTTGGTCGGGAGCTCCTACGAGCAGTACGTC.

This clonotype has just a few counts. The chain is built from TRBV11-2 and TRBJ2-3, with 11 bases identical to TRBD2. The CDR3 totals 15 residues. Germline loops: CDR1 SGHAT, CDR2 FQNNGV. Trimming at V came to 5 bases and at J to 4 bases, leaving 5 bases not matched to a gene. In nucleotides, the CDR3 is TGTGCCAGCAGCCAGACTAGCGGGAACGCAGATACGCAGTATTTT. Protein sequence: CASSQTSGNADTQYF. Variable domain in full (rest from reference TRBV11-2 and TRBJ2-3): EAGVAQSPRYKIIEKRQSVAFWCNPISGHATLYWYQQILGQGPKLLIQFQNNGVVDDSQLPKDRFSAERLKGVDSTLKIQPAKLEDSAVYLCASSQTSGNADTQYFGPGTRLTVL.

This clonotype was seen ten or more times. The rearrangement links TRBV7-2 to TRBJ2-5, with D perhaps matching TRBD2 (5 bases). CDR1 and CDR2 (germline): SGHTA, FQGNSA. V gave up 7 bases and J gave up 5 bases, with 11 bases separating them. The CDR3 is 12 residues long. The CDR3 nucleotides are TGTGCCAGCACGTCTAGCCCGGAGACCCAGTACTTC. Its protein product is CASTSSPETQYF.

This chain links TRBV12-3 or TRBV12-4 with TRBJ2-2; a possible D gene is TRBD1 (6 bases). V lost 1 base and J 2 bases, leaving 8 bases between the germline ends. The CDR3 runs 15 residues. The CDR3 region is CASSLDRVNTGELFF. The CDR3 DNA is TGTGCCAGCAGTTTAGACAGGGTCAACACCGGGGAGCTGTTTTTT.

The chain employs TRBV2 and TRBJ2-2, with 9 bases lining up with TRBD1. Per the germline V gene, CDR1 is SNHLY and CDR2 is FYNNEI. This CDR3 region has 15 residues. With V trimmed by 7 bases and J by 4 bases, 7 bases remained unmatched. The CDR3 DNA follows: TGTGCCAGCATGGTAGGACAGGGGTTCACCGGGGAGCTGTTTTTT. It translates to CASMVGQGFTGELFF.

The genes are TRBV10-3 and TRBJ2-3; D unresolved. Between the trimmed V and J ends, which lost 5 bases and 0 bases, there was a span of 0 bases. CDR3 length: 11 amino acids. CDR1 is ENHRY, CDR2 SYGVKD, per germline. The CDR3 coding sequence is TGTGCCATCAGTAGCACAGATACGCAGTATTTT. Residues: CAISSTDTQYF.

V gene TRBV11-2 combines with J gene TRBJ2-1, with 15 bases aligning to TRBD2. The CDR3 covers 20 residues. The V segment lost 3 bases and the J segment 0 bases; nucleotides outside the gene matches: 9. Germline CDR1 and CDR2: SGHAT and FQNNGV. The CDR3 region is CASSFIKGLAGGSSYNEQFF. As DNA, the CDR3 is TGTGCCAGCAGCTTCATTAAAGGACTAGCGGGAGGGAGCTCCTACAATGAGCAGTTCTTC. Supplemented by reference TRBV11-2 and TRBJ2-1, the full variable domain reads EAGVAQSPRYKIIEKRQSVAFWCNPISGHATLYWYQQILGQGPKLLIQFQNNGVVDDSQLPKDRFSAERLKGVDSTLKIQPAKLEDSAVYLCASSFIKGLAGGSSYNEQFFGPGTRLTVL.

This chain joins TRBV19 and TRBJ2-3, with D possibly being TRBD2 (6 bases). With 6 bases removed from V and 5 bases from J, the gap between germline ends came to 18 bases. From germline, CDR1 is LNHDA and CDR2 SQIVND (reference sequence). The CDR3 consists of 15 residues. CDR3 sequence: CASSNWDSPLDTQYF. The CDR3 nucleotides are TGTGCCAGTAGCAATTGGGACTCGCCTTTAGATACGCAGTATTTT.

The chain links TRBV10-3 to TRBJ2-1, with a possible D match to TRBD1 (5 bases). V lost 3 bases to trimming and J lost 6 bases, with 9 bases between them. Germline V gene lookup returns CDR1 ENHRY and CDR2 SYGVKD. This CDR3 spans 13 amino acids. Here the CDR3 DNA reads TGTGCCATCAGTGATAGACAGTTCAATGAGCAGTTCTTC. Its translation: CAISDRQFNEQFF.

V is TRBV6-2 or TRBV6-3 and J is TRBJ2-1; D perhaps matches TRBD2 (6 bases). This CDR3 contains 19 residues. Per the germline V gene, CDR1 is MNHEY and CDR2 is SVGEGT. V was pared by 6 bases and J by 5 bases, with 29 bases between. Here the CDR3 DNA reads TGTGCCAGCAGGGATCCTTTAGCGGATCCAGTAAGGAGCGACAATGAGCAGTTCTTC. This encodes CASRDPLADPVRSDNEQFF.

The J gene is TRBJ2-5, the V gene TRBV7-2, with unresolved D. This CDR3 comprises 14 residues. V was shortened by 1 base and J by 0 bases, with 6 bases between the two germline ends. The germline V gene has CDR1 SGHTA and CDR2 FQGNSA. The CDR3 is CASSLEHHQETQYF. The CDR3 DNA reads as TGTGCCAGCAGCTTAGAACACCACCAAGAGACCCAGTACTTC.

This clonotype turned up a few times. V gene TRBV7-9 combines with J gene TRBJ2-1; 8 bases map to TRBD2. The trim removed 4 bases at V and 4 bases at J, leaving 6 bases unmatched. The CDR3 is made up of 15 amino acids. Germline V CDR1 and CDR2: SEHNR, FQNEAQ (reference sequence). The chain's CDR3 is CASSYYSGTYNEQFF. CDR3 sequence (DNA): TGTGCCAGCAGCTATTATAGCGGGACTTACAATGAGCAGTTCTTC.

This clonotype was observed at least ten times. CDR3 DNA: TGTGCCAGCAGTTTATCAAGAGACACTGAAGCTTTCTTT. It encodes CASSLSRDTEAFF. This sequence joins TRBV7-2 and TRBJ1-1; unclear D gene. CDR1 and CDR2 (germline): SGHTA, FQGNSA. This CDR3 region has 13 residues. V was cut by 6 bases and J by 3 bases, with 11 bases left in between.

The chain employs TRBV5-5 and TRBJ1-4; D is uncertain. V gave up 0 bases and J gave up 0 bases, with 6 bases separating them. CDR1 SGHKS and CDR2 YYEKEE come from the germline V gene (reference sequence). The CDR3 has 15 amino acids. This CDR3 is CASSLVGATNEKLFF. In DNA, the CDR3 is TGTGCCAGCAGCTTGGTCGGGGCAACTAATGAAAAACTGTTTTTT.

This rearrangement joins TRBV6-2 or TRBV6-3 to TRBJ2-7, with TRBD2 matching 7 bases. Germline V gene data show CDR1 as MNHEY and CDR2 as SVGEGT. CDR3 length: 17 amino acids. V lost 2 bases to trimming and J lost 0 bases; unmatched junction nucleotides: 10. CDR3 in DNA: TGTGCCAGCAGTTACGGACCTAGCGGAATACTCTCCTACGAGCAGTACTTC. Residues: CASSYGPSGILSYEQYF.

The chain carries TRBV4-1 and TRBJ2-3; D gene ambiguous. The CDR3 is 13 residues long. V was cut by 0 bases and J by 6 bases, with 7 bases left in between. Per germline, CDR1 MGHRA and CDR2 YSYEKL. CDR3 coding DNA: TGCGCCAGCAGCCAAGATTGGTCGGATACGCAGTATTTT. Protein product: CASSQDWSDTQYF.

This clonotype was seen a few times. The rearrangement joins TRBV24-1 to TRBJ2-3; 8 bases line up with TRBD2. The CDR3 runs 16 residues. With 4 bases clipped from V and 1 base from J, the junction kept 6 bases outside the gene matches. Germline values: CDR1 KGHDR, CDR2 SFDVKD. The DNA of the CDR3 is TGTGCCACCAGTGACCGGAGCGGGAGTGGCACAGATACGCAGTATTTT. Encoded protein: CATSDRSGSGTDTQYF.

The table lists this clonotype with a few counts. The chain has TRBV11-2 and TRBJ2-2; no clear D gene. The V and J ends lost 7 bases and 0 bases respectively, with 15 bases between them. This CDR3 has 16 amino acids. CDR1 and CDR2 from the germline V gene are SGHAT and FQNNGV. CDR3 amino acids: CASNKIGGSNTGELFF. DNA for the CDR3: TGTGCCAGCAACAAAATCGGCGGTTCGAACACCGGGGAGCTGTTTTTT. Filled out from reference TRBV11-2 and TRBJ2-2, the complete variable domain reads EAGVAQSPRYKIIEKRQSVAFWCNPISGHATLYWYQQILGQGPKLLIQFQNNGVVDDSQLPKDRFSAERLKGVDSTLKIQPAKLEDSAVYLCASNKIGGSNTGELFFGEGSRLTVL.

V gene TRBV19 combines with J gene TRBJ1-5, with TRBD1 as a possible D gene (6 bases). Germline V gene data show CDR1 as LNHDA and CDR2 as SQIVND (reference sequence). Trimming shortened V by 3 bases and J by 7 bases, and 16 bases separated the two germline ends. This CDR3 has 15 residues. The CDR3 sequence: CASSIAGGLRQPQHF. The CDR3 coding sequence is TGTGCCAGTAGTATTGCCGGGGGGCTTAGGCAGCCCCAGCATTTT.

This clonotype turned up a few times. This CDR3 reads CASSLWTGTNEQFF. In DNA form, the CDR3 reads TGTGCCAGCAGCTTATGGACAGGCACCAATGAGCAGTTCTTC. V is TRBV7-6 and J is TRBJ2-1; 7 nucleotides match TRBD1. The CDR3 loop spans 14 amino acids. Germline loops: CDR1 SGHVS, CDR2 FNYEAQ. Trimming cost V 2 bases and J 6 bases; bases outside gene matches: 4.

This clonotype came up many times. The V call is TRBV6-1, the J call TRBJ2-7, with 12 nucleotides matching TRBD2. The germline CDR1 and CDR2 sequences are MNHNS and SASEGT. V shed 4 bases, J shed 0 bases, and the junction held 1 base outside the gene matches. The CDR3 is 15 amino acids. The CDR3 DNA is TGTGCCAGCAGTGCGACTAGCGGGAGCTCCTACGAGCAGTACTTC. This gives the protein CASSATSGSSYEQYF.